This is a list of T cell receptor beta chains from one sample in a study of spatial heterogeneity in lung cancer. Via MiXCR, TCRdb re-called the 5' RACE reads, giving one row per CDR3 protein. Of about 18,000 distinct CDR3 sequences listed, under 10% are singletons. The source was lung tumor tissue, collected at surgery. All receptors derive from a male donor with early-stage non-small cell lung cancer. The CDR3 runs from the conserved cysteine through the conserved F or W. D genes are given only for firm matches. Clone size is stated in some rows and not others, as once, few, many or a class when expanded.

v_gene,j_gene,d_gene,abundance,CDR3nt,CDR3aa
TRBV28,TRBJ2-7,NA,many,TGTGCCAGCAGTTTACGAGGGGGAATTAACGAGCAGTACTTC,CASSLRGGINEQYF
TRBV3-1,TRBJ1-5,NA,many,TGTGCCAGCAGCCAAGCCAGGAGCAATCAGCCCCAGCATTTT,CASSQARSNQPQHF
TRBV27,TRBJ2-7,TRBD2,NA,TGTGCCAGCAGTTTAAAGACTAGCGGTTCCTACGAGCAGTACTTC,CASSLKTSGSYEQYF
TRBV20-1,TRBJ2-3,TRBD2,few,TGCAGTGCTATACGGGGGGGCCTAGCGGGGGGTAATACGCAGTATTTT,CSAIRGGLAGGNTQYF
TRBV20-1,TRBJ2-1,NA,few,TGCAGTGCTAGAGGTAGTAGCGGAAACTCCTACAATGAGCAGTTCTTC,CSARGSSGNSYNEQFF
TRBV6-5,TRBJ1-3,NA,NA,TGTGCCAGCAGTTACCGGCGGCTTGGAAACACCATATATTTT,CASSYRRLGNTIYF
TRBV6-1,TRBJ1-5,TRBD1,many,TGTGCCAGCAATACAGGGGGCGCGGCAGGCCCCCAGCATTTT,CASNTGGAAGPQHF
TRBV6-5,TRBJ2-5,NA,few,TGTGCCAGCAGTTACGGGCGCCAAAGCCAAGGAGCCCAGTACTTC,CASSYGRQSQGAQYF
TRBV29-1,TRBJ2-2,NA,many,TGCAGCGTTGATCCAGGGGACACCGGGGAGCTGTTTTTT,CSVDPGDTGELFF
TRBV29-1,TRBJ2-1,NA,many,TGCAGCGTTGAAGATCTAGGGAATGAGCAGTTCTTC,CSVEDLGNEQFF
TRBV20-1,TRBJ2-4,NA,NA,TGCAGTGCTTACAGCCCGGATCCGCGGAACATTCAGTACTTC,CSAYSPDPRNIQYF
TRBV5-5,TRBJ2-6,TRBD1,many,TGTGCCAGCAGCAGGGGGCTAGCTGGGGCCAACGTCCTGACTTTC,CASSRGLAGANVLTF
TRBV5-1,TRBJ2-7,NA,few,TGCGCCAGCAGCTTGACAGGGCCCTACGAGCAGTACTTC,CASSLTGPYEQYF
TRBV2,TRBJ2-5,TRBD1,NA,TGTGCCAGCAGTGGCAGGACAGGGGGAATGAAGACCCAGTACTTC,CASSGRTGGMKTQYF
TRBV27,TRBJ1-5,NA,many,TGTGCCAGCAGTACCGGACAGAGCAATCAGCCCCAGCATTTT,CASSTGQSNQPQHF
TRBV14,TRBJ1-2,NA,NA,TGTGCCAGCAGCCAGGACTTTGAGCCGCATGGCTACACCTTC,CASSQDFEPHGYTF
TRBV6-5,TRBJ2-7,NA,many,TGTGCCAGCAATCCCGGTGGATCCAGCTCCTACGAGCAGTACTTC,CASNPGGSSSYEQYF
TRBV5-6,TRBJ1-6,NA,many,TGTGCCAGCAGCCAGTCCCTCGGGCCACCCCTCCACTTT,CASSQSLGPPLHF
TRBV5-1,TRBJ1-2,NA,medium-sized,TGCGCCAGCAGCTTGGACAGGGACCATGGCTACACCTTC,CASSLDRDHGYTF
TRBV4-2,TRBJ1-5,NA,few,TGTGCCAGCAGCCAAGAGGGGGGCAATCAGCCCCAGCATTTT,CASSQEGGNQPQHF
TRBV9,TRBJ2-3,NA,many,TGTGCCAGCAGCGTAGAGAGCCCCGATACGCAGTATTTT,CASSVESPDTQYF
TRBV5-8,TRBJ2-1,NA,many,TGTGCCAGCAGCTTGCTATATGAGCAGTTCTTC,CASSLLYEQFF
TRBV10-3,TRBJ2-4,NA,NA,TGTGCCATCAGTGAGTCAGGAAAGGGGGCCAAAAACATTCAGTACTTC,CAISESGKGAKNIQYF
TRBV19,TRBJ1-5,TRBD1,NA,TGTGCCAGTAGTATTCAAGGCAGGGGGCTAAGTCAGCCCCAGCATTTT,CASSIQGRGLSQPQHF
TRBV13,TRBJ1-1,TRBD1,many,TGTGCCAGCAGCTTACGCCCGGGACAGCTGAACACTGAAGCTTTCTTT,CASSLRPGQLNTEAFF
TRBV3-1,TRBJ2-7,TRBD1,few,TGTGCCAGCAGCCAAGGGGACAGGGGGCGCGAGCAGTACTTC,CASSQGDRGREQYF
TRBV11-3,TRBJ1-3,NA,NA,TGTGCCAGCAGCTTAGATCTGGGGCGCTCTGGAAACACCATATATTTT,CASSLDLGRSGNTIYF
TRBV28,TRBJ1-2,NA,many,TGTGCCAGCAGTAAACAGGGCCGCCCGGGCTATGGCTACACCTTC,CASSKQGRPGYGYTF
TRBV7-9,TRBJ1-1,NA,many,TGTGCCAGCAGCCGTAAAATGAACACTGAAGCTTTCTTT,CASSRKMNTEAFF
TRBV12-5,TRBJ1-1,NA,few,TGTGCTAGTGGTTTCTCCGGGGGCTTGAACACTGAAGCTTTCTTT,CASGFSGGLNTEAFF
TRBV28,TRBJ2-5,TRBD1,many,TGTGCCAGCAGTTCGACAGGGGCTGGGGAGACCCAGTACTTC,CASSSTGAGETQYF